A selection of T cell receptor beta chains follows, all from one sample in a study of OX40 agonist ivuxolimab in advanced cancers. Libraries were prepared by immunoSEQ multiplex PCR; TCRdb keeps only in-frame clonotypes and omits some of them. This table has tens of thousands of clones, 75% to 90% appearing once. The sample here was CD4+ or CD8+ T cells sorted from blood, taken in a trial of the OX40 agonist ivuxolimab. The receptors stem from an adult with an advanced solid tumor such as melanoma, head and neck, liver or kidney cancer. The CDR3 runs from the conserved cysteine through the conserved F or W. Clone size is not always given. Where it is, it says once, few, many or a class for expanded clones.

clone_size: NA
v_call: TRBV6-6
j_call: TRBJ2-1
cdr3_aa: CASTGNEQFF

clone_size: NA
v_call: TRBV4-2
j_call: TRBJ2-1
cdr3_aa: CASSQGLAGAYEQFF

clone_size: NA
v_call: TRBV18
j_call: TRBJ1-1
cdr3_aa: CASSSAGTGAGWTEAFF

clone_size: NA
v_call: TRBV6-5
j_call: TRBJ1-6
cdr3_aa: CASSEVSNSPLHF

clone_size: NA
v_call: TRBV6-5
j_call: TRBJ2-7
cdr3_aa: CASSYSRLSYEQYF

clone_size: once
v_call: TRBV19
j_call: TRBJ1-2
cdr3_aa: CASSPGRGGYTF

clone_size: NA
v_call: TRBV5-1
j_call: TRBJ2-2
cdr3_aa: CASTLAGGAGELFF

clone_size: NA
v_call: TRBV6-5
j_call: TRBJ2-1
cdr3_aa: CASKQGLSYNEQFF

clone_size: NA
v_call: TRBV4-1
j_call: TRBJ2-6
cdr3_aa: CASSQPSPLRSGANVLTF

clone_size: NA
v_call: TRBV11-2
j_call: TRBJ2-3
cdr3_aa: CASSLAMYRESTDTQYF

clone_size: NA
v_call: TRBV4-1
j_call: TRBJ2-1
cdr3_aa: CASSQLIAIVRGNEQFF

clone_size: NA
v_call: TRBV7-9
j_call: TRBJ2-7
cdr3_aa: CASNGQGQPSYEQYF

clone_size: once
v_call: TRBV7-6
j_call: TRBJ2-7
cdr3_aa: CASSPRDRAYEQYF

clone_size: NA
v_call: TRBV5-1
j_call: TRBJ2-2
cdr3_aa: CASSLPSSGGATGELFF

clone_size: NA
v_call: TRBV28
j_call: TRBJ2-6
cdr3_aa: CASSTGANVLTF

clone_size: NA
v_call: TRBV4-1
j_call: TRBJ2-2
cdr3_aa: CASSQAGGPAGELFF

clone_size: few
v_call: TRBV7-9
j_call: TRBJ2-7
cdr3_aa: CASSLVGRGHSYEQYF

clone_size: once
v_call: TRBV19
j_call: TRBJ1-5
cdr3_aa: CASRGLNSNQPQHF

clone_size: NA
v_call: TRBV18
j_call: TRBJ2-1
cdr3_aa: CASSPGQGSNNEQFF

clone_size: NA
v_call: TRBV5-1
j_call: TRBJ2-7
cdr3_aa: CASSQFGLDYEQYF

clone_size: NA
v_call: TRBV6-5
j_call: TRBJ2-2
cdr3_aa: CASGQLAGNTGELFF

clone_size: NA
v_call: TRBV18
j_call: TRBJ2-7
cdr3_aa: CASSPSQGAFHEQYF

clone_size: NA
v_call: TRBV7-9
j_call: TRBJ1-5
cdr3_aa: CASSLSGNQPQHF

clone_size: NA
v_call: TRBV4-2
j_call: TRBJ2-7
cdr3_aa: CASSQDTATYEQYF

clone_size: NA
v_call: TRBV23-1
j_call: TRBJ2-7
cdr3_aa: CASTLTGFHEQYF

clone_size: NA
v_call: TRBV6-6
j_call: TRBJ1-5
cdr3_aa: CASSQQGLNQPQHF

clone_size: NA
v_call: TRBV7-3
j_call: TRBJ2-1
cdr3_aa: CASSVTSKAEQFF

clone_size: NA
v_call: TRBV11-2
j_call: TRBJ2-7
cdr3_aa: CASSLLTRGEQYF

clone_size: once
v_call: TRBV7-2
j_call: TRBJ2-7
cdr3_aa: CASSFVLAGTYEQYF

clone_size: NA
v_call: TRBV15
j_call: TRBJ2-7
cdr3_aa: CATSRDLAQGGEQYF

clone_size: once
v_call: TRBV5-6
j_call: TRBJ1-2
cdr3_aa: CASSPGAGNYGYTF

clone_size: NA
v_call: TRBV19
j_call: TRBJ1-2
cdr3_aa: CASSIDLNEMSGYTF

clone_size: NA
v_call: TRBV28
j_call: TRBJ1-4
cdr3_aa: CASRTGGGEKLFF

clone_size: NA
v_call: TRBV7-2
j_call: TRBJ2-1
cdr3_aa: CASSLRGSEQFF

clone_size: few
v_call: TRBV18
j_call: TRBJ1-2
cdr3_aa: CASSPYDYGYTF

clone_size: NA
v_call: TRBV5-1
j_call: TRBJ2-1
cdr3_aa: CASSPTRGSYNEQFF

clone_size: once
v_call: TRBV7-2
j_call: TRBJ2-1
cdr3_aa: CASSSGLARNEQFF

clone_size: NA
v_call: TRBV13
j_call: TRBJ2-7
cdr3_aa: CASSLGSAHEQYF

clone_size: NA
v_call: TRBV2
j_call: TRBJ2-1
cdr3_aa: CASSDSRGGPGEQFF

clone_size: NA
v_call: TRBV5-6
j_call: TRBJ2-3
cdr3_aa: CASKKGAATDTQYF

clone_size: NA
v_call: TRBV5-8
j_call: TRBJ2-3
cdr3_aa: CASSLGPDTDTQYF

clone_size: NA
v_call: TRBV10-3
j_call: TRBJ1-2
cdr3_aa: CAISVTLDRAGYTF

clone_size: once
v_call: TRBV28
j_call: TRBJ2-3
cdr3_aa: CASSGRGRGTDTQYF

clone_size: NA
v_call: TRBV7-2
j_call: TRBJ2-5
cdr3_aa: CASRRGLQETQYF

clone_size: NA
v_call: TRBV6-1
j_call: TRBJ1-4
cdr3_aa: CVSGRVNDKLFF

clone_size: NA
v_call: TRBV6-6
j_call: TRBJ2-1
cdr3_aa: CASTKGGAYNEQFF

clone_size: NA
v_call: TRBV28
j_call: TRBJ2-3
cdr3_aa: CASSLDHTDTQYF

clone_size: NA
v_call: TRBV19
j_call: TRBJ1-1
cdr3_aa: CASIDRGRSNTEAFF

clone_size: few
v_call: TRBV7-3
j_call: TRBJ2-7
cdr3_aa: CASSAAGGEQYF

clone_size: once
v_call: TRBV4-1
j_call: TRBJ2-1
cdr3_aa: CASSQPLYEQFF

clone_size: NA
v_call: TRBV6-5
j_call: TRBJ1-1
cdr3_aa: CASSSPGRNTEAFF